The 3 T cell receptor beta chains listed next were all sequenced from one sample in a study of cytomegalovirus exposure and HLA in healthy donors. This table comes from immunoSEQ multiplex PCR, and its TCRdb copy is limited to in-frame clones, with some not included. The sample lists around 60,000 clones; approximately 94% were seen once. Input material: PBMCs. These receptors originate from a man aged 18 to 35 in good health and CMV-seropositive.

The rearrangement uses TRBV7-9 and TRBJ1-3, with TRBD1 identical over 8 bases. This CDR3 comprises 18 residues. V lost 1 base and J lost 0; bases outside the gene matches: 8. The germline V gene has CDR1 SEHNR and CDR2 FQNEAQ (reference sequence). This chain's CDR3 is CASSLEPDRETSGNTIYF. The CDR3 DNA is TGTGCCAGCAGCTTAGAGCCGGACAGGGAGACCTCTGGAAACACCATATATTTT.

The V and J genes are TRBV28 and TRBJ1-1; TRBD1 matches 7 bases. CDR1 is MDHEN and CDR2 is SYDVKM in the germline V gene. The CDR3 is 14 residues long. Germline trimming cut 4 bases from V and 0 bases from J; bases unmatched to any gene: 2. The CDR3 nucleotides read TGTGCCAGCAGTTCGGGACAGTTGAACACTGAAGCTTTCTTT. Amino acid sequence: CASSSGQLNTEAFF.

The gene calls are TRBV4-3 and TRBJ2-7; a weak D match, TRBD2 (7 bases). The CDR3 loop spans 14 amino acids. The V gene lost 4 bases and the J gene lost 1 base, with 11 bases spanning the gap. The germline V gene encodes CDR1 LGHNA and CDR2 YSLEER. The CDR3 protein is CASSPGGQSYEQYF. CDR3 DNA sequence: TGCGCCAGCAGCCCGGGAGGACAGTCCTACGAGCAGTACTTC.